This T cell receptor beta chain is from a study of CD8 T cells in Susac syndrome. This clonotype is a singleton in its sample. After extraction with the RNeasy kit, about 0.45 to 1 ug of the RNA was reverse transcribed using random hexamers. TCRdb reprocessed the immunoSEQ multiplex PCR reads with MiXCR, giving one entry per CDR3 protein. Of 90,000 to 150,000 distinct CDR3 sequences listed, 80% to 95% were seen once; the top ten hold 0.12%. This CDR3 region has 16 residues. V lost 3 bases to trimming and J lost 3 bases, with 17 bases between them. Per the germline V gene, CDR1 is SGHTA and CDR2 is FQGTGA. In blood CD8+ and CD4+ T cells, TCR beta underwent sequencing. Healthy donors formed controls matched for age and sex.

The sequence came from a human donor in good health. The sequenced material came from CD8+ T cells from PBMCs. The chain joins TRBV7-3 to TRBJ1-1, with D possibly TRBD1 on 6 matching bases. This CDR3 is CASSLESTGPYTEAFF. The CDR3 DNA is TGTGCCAGCAGCTTGGAGTCCACAGGGCCGTACACTGAAGCTTTCTTT.